This T cell receptor beta chain was profiled in a study of cytomegalovirus exposure and HLA in healthy donors (dated by TCRdb to 2016 to 2017). Describing the broader study: An earlier analysis of some 600 of the donors reported approximately 300 Gb of sequence data and around 100 million unique TCR beta sequences obtained from about 180 million T cells. Along with the approximately 700-subject first cohort, a separate validation cohort of 120 different subjects was used. To predict cytomegalovirus infection status, the study combined high-throughput TCR immunosequencing, statistical association of individual TCRs with disease status, and machine learning. Of the 300 to 450 genotyped donors, approximately 83% fell in the genetic ancestry cluster associated with self-reported Caucasian donors. Both class I and class II loci were covered by HLA typing, at four-digit resolution. In a later analysis, previously published TCR beta repertoires from fewer than 750 donors were re-analyzed and high-resolution HLA genotyping was added so that TCR occurrence patterns could be studied. A later genetic analysis used genome-wide SNP genotypes for about 65% of the 666 donors, treating that subset as a discovery cohort. An earlier analysis of nearly 600 of the donors applied high-throughput TCR beta sequencing to assess whether each TCR beta V gene segment acted as functional or pseudogenic. Typing coverage varied by locus: about 629-640 donors for A, B, C, DRB1 and DQB1; approximately 500 for DQA1; more than 600 for DPA1; roughly 450 for DPB1. Five DR-DQ haplotypes were handled as single units for association and clustering, since linkage in the cohort was strong. The study profiled the T cell repertoires of hundreds of subjects by immunosequencing and related them to cytomegalovirus serostatus. All discovery cohort repertoires had been generated on a single sequencing platform. In the later analysis, no new phenotypic data were used to find candidate immune exposures; instead, reliance was placed on TCR beta sequences and their occurrence across donors. Alongside the repertoire data, information on donor age, sex, ethnicity and CMV serostatus was compiled. Around 330 gigabases of sequencing data and 75 million to 85 million unique TCR sequences made up an early release that covered fewer than 650 HLA-typed donors. The study was designed to test whether signatures of past pathogen exposure could be identified by cataloging public T cell receptors. Across about 370 genotyped donors of the cohort, an average of 235,054 unique TCR beta nucleotide sequences per donor were sequenced, and approximately 17% of those sequences were non-productive.

The full study reports these points: In a later genetic analysis, fewer N-insertions in productive TCRs were reported among donors in an Asian-associated ancestry cluster than the approximately 710-donor mean. Most TCR sequences were seen in very few donors, while some public TCRs were found in many individuals. The only immune exposure information available for the cohort was CMV serostatus. V-gene and J-gene trimming of TCR beta chains was associated with a missense DCLRE1C variant in a later genetic analysis, and the association was replicated in an independent cohort. In a later analysis, HLA-associated TCR beta chains showed more clonal expansion and lower generation probabilities than non-associated chains that were equally common. Most CMV-associated TCR beta chains appeared to be HLA-restricted in a later analysis, and the HLA associations seemed to be driven largely by CMV exposure. A total of fewer than 200 TCR beta chains were listed by the study as associated with cytomegalovirus. In vitro tests confirmed that a few of the cytomegalovirus-associated TCR beta chains recognize cytomegalovirus antigens. In an earlier analysis of about 540 of the donors, most TCR beta V segments were observed in productive rearrangements about 87% or about 30% of the time, broadly matching IMGT annotations. When HLA alleles, especially DR and DQ, strongly co-occurred, attributing TCR associations to individual alleles was difficult. In a later analysis, the rate of TCR association differed among HLA loci, with DRB1 alleles having the most associated TCRs and HLA-C alleles having the fewest. The cohort was sequenced for TCR beta chains only, and without alpha or paired-chain data the features that could be detected were limited. Specific HLA alleles were associated with 16,951 TCR beta sequences at a false discovery rate of 0.05 in a later analysis. Cytomegalovirus status was reported to be diagnosed by the classifier with high specificity and sensitivity in both the original and validation cohorts. Because counts were too low, more than 15 rarely observed V segments, including chromosome 9 orphons, were left out of the earlier analysis of a few hundred of the donors. The sequencing pipeline was judged likely to have produced a cluster of highly shared sequence variants as a technical artifact. Because HLA typing was unavailable for some donors at each locus, only the typed subset was used in association tests. Several of the top co-occurrence clusters appeared to be linked to parvovirus B19, influenza, CMV and Epstein-Barr virus, according to a later analysis. It was suggested by the authors that the approach could potentially be generalized to other disease states and immunological phenotypes. Correlated functional status among segregating V segments might be attributable to linkage disequilibrium, but an unknown experimental factor could not be ruled out. Sequencing depth was assumed to be roughly uniform across donors in the presence/absence analyses, though that assumption may not hold. Some IMGT-functional V segments, including TRBV6-2 and TRBV6-3, could not be distinguished by the 87-base-pair reads and were therefore excluded. A further reported finding was that TCR beta sequences accurately predicted the HLA-A and HLA-B alleles for most subjects in the first cohort.

Points on this clone: Which antigen it targets is not known. Per-nucleotide qualities are absent, and no much larger clonotype sits a single base away.

The library was produced with the immunoSEQ multiplex PCR assay. The multiplex PCR relied on a mix of 60 forward primers for TCR Vbeta segments and 13 reverse primers for TCR Jbeta segments. The CDR3 region of rearranged TCR beta genes was amplified from genomic DNA by a multiplex PCR assay. The amplified TCR beta libraries were sequenced on the Illumina HiSeq System as 87-base-pair reads. Turning to the authors' computational methods: In a later analysis, about 80 million unique TCR beta chains were counted across the approximately 640 repertoires, and approximately 9.9 million of these chains were shared by at least two donors. Raw reads were error-corrected and collapsed into unique sequences by a nearest-neighbor algorithm in which closely related sequences were merged to remove PCR and sequencing errors. V, D and J gene segments were assigned by aligning CDR3 sequences to IMGT reference sequences. For a sequence to be retained, at least a six-nucleotide match to both a V gene segment and a J gene segment was required. A rearrangement counted as productive if the CDR3 had no stop codons and remained in frame with V and J, and every other rearrangement counted as non-productive. CDR3 was defined by IMGT convention, running from the second conserved V-encoded cysteine to the conserved J-encoded phenylalanine. The earlier analysis of around 640 of the donors excluded sequences that lacked an unambiguous match to a single V gene segment. An earlier analysis of 587 of the donors called V segments functional above 56.7% productive rearrangements and segregating when the between-donor standard deviation exceeded 5%. A statistical classification framework was built to diagnose cytomegalovirus status from the catalog of TCR beta chain sequences. V and J gene assignment, in a later analysis, came from comparing TCR nucleotide sequences with IMGT/GENE-DB human TR gene sequences. In a later analysis, CDR3 sequences and most-parsimonious VDJ recombination scenarios were assigned using the TCRdist pipeline. A later analysis defined each TCR beta chain by its CDR3 amino acid sequence plus V-gene family, and excluded reads lacking a unique V-gene family. To address suspected cross-contamination and a sequencing artifact, a later analysis removed over 500 highly shared, low-generation-probability nucleotide sequences. In a later analysis, a clonal expansion index was calculated for each public chain from normalized within-repertoire ranks of inferred template counts. In a later analysis, generation probabilities were computed using a VDJ recombination model fitted to out-of-frame rearrangements, and the results were checked against IGoR. In a later analysis, hypergeometric tests were used to score TCR-TCR, TCR-HLA and TCR-CMV co-occurrence, with a repertoire-size bias correction applied to TCR pairs. A later analysis estimated false discovery rates by permuting HLA or CMV assignments 20 times. In a later analysis, co-occurring TCRs were grouped using DBSCAN, and TCRdist sequence similarity was added for clustering within HLA-allele-positive subsets. Repertoires with fewer than 30,000 or more than 120,000 public chains, plus five repertoires with anomalous nucleotide sharing, were excluded from co-occurrence clustering. What TCRdb holds here is the immuneACCESS table cut down to in-frame rearrangements. Part of the clones is not present; checked against another copy, under half of the missing clones reflect an unresolved V gene, and the others are unexplained. V and J calls and clone size are those listed in that table; D and trimming were worked out from the DNA. For this sample the table gives some 180,000 clones, of which around 82% were detected only once. 2% to 2.5% of the sample is held by the ten biggest clonotypes.

The cohort was made up of 650 to 700 healthy bone marrow donors. At the time of sampling, every cohort member was nominally healthy, though immune exposures that went unrecorded were likely present. The donor was CMV seropositive and was included in the group of 250 to 300 seropositive cohort members. Each donor provided a peripheral blood sample, and peripheral blood mononuclear cells were used for TCR beta sequencing. The Qiagen DNeasy Blood Extraction Kit was used to extract genomic DNA from the blood cell samples. Reading the germline V gene gives CDR1 LGHNA and CDR2 YSLEER. From the cysteine up to the phenylalanine, the CDR3 has a length of 14 residues. This entry keeps only the CDR3 DNA: 42 bases, framed from base 1. V and J are truncated by 1 base and 4 bases respectively, leaving an intervening sequence of 10 bases.

The chain links TRBV4-3 with TRBJ1-2, with the D gene uncertain. Material: PBMCs. This receptor was obtained from a woman in her 30s in good health and CMV-seropositive. Here the CDR3 is given as CASSQVRETYGYTF. The nucleotides read TGCGCCAGCAGCCAAGTGAGGGAAACCTATGGCTACACCTTC.